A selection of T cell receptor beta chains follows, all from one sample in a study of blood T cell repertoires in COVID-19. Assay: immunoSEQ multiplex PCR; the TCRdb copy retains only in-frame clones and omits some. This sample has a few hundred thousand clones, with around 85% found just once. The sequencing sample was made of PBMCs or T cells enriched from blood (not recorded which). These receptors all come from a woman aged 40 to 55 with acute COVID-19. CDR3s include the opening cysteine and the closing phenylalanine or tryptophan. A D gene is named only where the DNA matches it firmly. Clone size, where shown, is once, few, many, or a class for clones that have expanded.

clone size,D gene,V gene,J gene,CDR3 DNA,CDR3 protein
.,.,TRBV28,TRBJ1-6,TGTGCCAGCAGTTTAACAGGGAAGGGGGATAATTCACCCCTCCACTTT,CASSLTGKGDNSPLHF
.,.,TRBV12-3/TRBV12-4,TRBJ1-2,TGTGCCAGCACCGCCCGTTTAAACAATGGCTACACCTTC,CASTARLNNGYTF
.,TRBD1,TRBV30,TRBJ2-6,TGTGCCTGGAGTGTATGGGACAGGATCTCTGGGGCCAACGTCCTGACTTTC,CAWSVWDRISGANVLTF
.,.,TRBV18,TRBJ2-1,TGTGCCAGCTCACCAGTCCGAGGACAGCTCGTGGGGAGTGAGCAGTTCTTC,CASSPVRGQLVGSEQFF
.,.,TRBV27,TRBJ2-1,TGTGCCAGCAGTTTGGGGGGACCCTACAATGAGCAGTTCTTC,CASSLGGPYNEQFF
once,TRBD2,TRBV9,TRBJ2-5,TGTGCCAGCAGCGCGGCGGTAGCGGGAGGTAGGGAGACCCAGTACTTC,CASSAAVAGGRETQYF
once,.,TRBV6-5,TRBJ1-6,TGTGCCAGCAGTTACGAGTCCTACGGTTCACCCCTCCACTTT,CASSYESYGSPLHF
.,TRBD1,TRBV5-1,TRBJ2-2,TGCGCCAGCAGCTACGACAGGGCCTGGGGGGAGCTGTTTTTT,CASSYDRAWGELFF
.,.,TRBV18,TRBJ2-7,TGTGCCAGCTCACCCGTGGGGGCGCGAGGCGAGCAGTACTTC,CASSPVGARGEQYF
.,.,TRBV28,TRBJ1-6,TGTGCCAGCAGTTTACCCCGTAGCTCCTATAATTCACCCCTCCACTTT,CASSLPRSSYNSPLHF
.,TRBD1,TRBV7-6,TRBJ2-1,TGTGCCAGCAGCGCCGCAACAGGGGGCGGTACCAAAGAGCAGTTCTTC,CASSAATGGGTKEQFF
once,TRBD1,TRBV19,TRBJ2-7,TGTGCCAGTACCTCACGACAGGGGGGGCTCTACGAGCAGTACTTC,CASTSRQGGLYEQYF
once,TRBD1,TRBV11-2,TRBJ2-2,TGTGCCAGCAGCCGTAGTGCGGGACAGGGATCCACCGGGGAGCTGTTTTTT,CASSRSAGQGSTGELFF
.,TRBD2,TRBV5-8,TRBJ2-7,TGTGCCAGCAGCTTGGCCAGTAGCGGGAGGGCCTACGAGCAGTACTTC,CASSLASSGRAYEQYF
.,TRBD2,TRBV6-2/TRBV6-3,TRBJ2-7,TGTGCCAGCAGTTTCAAGGGACTAGCGGGAGGGCCCCACGAGCAGTACTTC,CASSFKGLAGGPHEQYF
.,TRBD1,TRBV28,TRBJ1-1,TGTGCCAGCAGTTTACCGCAGGGGGCGCGAACTGAAGCTTTCTTT,CASSLPQGARTEAFF
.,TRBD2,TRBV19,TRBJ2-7,TGTGCCAGTAGTATTACTAGCGCCTCCTACGAGCAGTACTTC,CASSITSASYEQYF
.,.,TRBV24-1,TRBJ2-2,TGTGCCACCAGTGGCCTGGGGGCGACCGGGGAGCTGTTTTTT,CATSGLGATGELFF
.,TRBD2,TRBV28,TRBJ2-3,TGTGCCAGTGTAGGGACTAGATCAACAGATACGCAGTATTTT,CASVGTRSTDTQYF
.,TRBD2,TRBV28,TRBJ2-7,TGTGCCAGCCTCGGCCTAGCGGGAGGGGAGCAGTACTTC,CASLGLAGGEQYF
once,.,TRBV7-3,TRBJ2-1,TGTGCCAGCAGCTTCGGGACGGGAGCCTACAATGAGCAGTTCTTC,CASSFGTGAYNEQFF
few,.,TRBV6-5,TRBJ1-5,TGTGCCAGCAGTTACGAGGGAGCCCAGCATTTT,CASSYEGAQHF
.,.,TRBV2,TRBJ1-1,TGTGCCAGCAGACCCACGGAGGGAGAGAACACTGAAGCTTTCTTT,CASRPTEGENTEAFF
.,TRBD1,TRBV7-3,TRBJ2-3,TGTGCCAGCAGCAAGACAGGGGGCGACGCAGATACGCAGTATTTT,CASSKTGGDADTQYF
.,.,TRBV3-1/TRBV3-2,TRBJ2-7,TGTGCCAGCAGCCAAGCGGGATCCTACGAGCAGTACTTC,CASSQAGSYEQYF
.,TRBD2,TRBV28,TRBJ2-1,TGTGCCAGCAGTGCCCCTCGGCGGGAGATTGATAATGAGCAGTTCTTC,CASSAPRREIDNEQFF
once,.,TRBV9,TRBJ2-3,TGTGCCAGCAGCGTATTGCCAGGGTCTAGCACAGATACGCAGTATTTT,CASSVLPGSSTDTQYF
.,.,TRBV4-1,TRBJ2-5,TGCGCCAGCAGCCGCCAGGCAGGGGCCCAAGAGACCCAGTACTTC,CASSRQAGAQETQYF
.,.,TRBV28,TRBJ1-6,TGTGCCAGCAGTTACGAGCGGAATTCACCCCTCCACTTT,CASSYERNSPLHF
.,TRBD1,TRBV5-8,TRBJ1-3,TGTGCCAGCAGCCTACTTGGACAGGGCGGAAACACCATATATTTT,CASSLLGQGGNTIYF
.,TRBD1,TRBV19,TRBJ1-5,TGTGCCAGTACCGCGGACAGGGGGCAGATTCAGCCCCAGCATTTT,CASTADRGQIQPQHF
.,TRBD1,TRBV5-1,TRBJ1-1,TGCGCCAGCAGCGAAGGACAGGGGAGGGTCACTGAAGCTTTCTTT,CASSEGQGRVTEAFF
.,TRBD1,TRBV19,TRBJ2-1,TGTGCCAGTAGTATGGACAGGGGAGGCTACAATGAGCAGTTCTTC,CASSMDRGGYNEQFF
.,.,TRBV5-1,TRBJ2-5,TGCGCCAGCAGCTCCTCTTTGGGGCTATCGGGTGAGACCCAGTACTTC,CASSSSLGLSGETQYF
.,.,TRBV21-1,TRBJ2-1,TGTGCCAGCAGCAAGAGTCGCTCCTACAATGAGCAGTTCTTC,CASSKSRSYNEQFF
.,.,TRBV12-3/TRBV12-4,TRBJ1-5,TGTGCCAGCAGTTTTGGGGCTCAGCCCCAGCATTTT,CASSFGAQPQHF
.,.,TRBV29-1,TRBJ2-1,TGCAGCGTTGAGGGGACAATCGGGTCCTACAATGAGCAGTTCTTC,CSVEGTIGSYNEQFF
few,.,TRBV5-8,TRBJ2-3,TGTGCCAGCAGCCTTCCCCCACAAGATACGCAGTATTTT,CASSLPPQDTQYF
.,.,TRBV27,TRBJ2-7,TGTGCCAGCAGTTCCCTGTCGGTAGCACCTTCTGAACCTTCTTACGAGCAGTACTTC,CASSSLSVAPSEPSYEQYF
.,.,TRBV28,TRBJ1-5,TGTGCCAGCAGTTTGGGGGGTGATAGCAATCAGCCCCAGCATTTT,CASSLGGDSNQPQHF
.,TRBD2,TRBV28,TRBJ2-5,TGTGCCAGCAGTTTAACTAGCGGGAGTAGAGAGACCCAGTACTTC,CASSLTSGSRETQYF
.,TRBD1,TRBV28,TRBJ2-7,TGTGCCAGCAGTTTAGTGGGGGACAGGGGCAAGTTGGGGCAGTACTTC,CASSLVGDRGKLGQYF
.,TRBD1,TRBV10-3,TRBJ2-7,TGTGCCATCAGTGGGATCAAGGGGGCAGACGAGCAGTACTTC,CAISGIKGADEQYF
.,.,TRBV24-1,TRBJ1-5,TGTGCCACCAGTGATAGCGGGACATTGGGCAATCAGCCCCAGCATTTT,CATSDSGTLGNQPQHF
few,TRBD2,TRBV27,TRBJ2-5,TGTGCCAGCAGTAAACTAGCGGGATGGTGGGAGACCCAGTACTTC,CASSKLAGWWETQYF
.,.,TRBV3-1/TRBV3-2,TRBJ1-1,TGTGCCAGCAGCCAATCAACCCCGGGGAGCCACACTGAAGCTTTCTTT,CASSQSTPGSHTEAFF
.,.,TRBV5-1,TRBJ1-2,TGCGCCAGCAGCTTTTCCTCGGTAGTGAACAGTCACGGCTACACCTTC,CASSFSSVVNSHGYTF
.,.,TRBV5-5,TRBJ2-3,TGTGCCAGCAGCTTGGCAGGAACGGGATGGGGCACAGATACGCAGTATTTT,CASSLAGTGWGTDTQYF
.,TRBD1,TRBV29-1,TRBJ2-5,TGCAGCGTTGAAAGGGACAGAGGGGAGACCCAGTACTTC,CSVERDRGETQYF
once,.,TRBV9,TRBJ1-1,TGTGCCAGCAGCGCCCGCGAGAGTCGGACTGAAGCTTTCTTT,CASSARESRTEAFF
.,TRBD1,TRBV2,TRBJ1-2,TGTGCCAGCAGTTCGGACAGGGGAGGGTCTTATGGCTACACCTTC,CASSSDRGGSYGYTF
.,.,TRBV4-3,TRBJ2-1,TGCGCCAGCAGCCGCCTGGAGAGCTCCTACAATGAGCAGTTCTTC,CASSRLESSYNEQFF
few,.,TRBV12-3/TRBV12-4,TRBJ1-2,TGTGCCAGCAGTTTAGGGCAGGGTGACGGCTACACCTTC,CASSLGQGDGYTF
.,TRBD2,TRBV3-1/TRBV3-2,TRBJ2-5,TGTGCCAGCAGCCAAGGTGGGGGGGGTGCTGGGGAGACCCAGTACTTC,CASSQGGGGAGETQYF
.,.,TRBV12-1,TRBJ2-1,TGTGCCAGCAGCTCCCGAATCGGACGATTGGGGACTAGCGGGAGTGAGCAGTTCTTC,CASSSRIGRLGTSGSEQFF
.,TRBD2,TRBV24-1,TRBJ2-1,TGTGCCACCAGTGATTTGCACCCTGCAACTAGCGCTAGGAGGTTCTTC,CATSDLHPATSARRFF
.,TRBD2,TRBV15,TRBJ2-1,TGTGCCACCAGCAACCCTGGGACTAGCGGGAGGGCCGCATACAATGAGCAGTTCTTC,CATSNPGTSGRAAYNEQFF
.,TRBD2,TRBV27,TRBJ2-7,TGTGCCACCACAAGCGGGAGTAGGTACGAGCAGTACTTC,CATTSGSRYEQYF
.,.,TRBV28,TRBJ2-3,TGTGCCAGCAGCCGGGGAACTAGCACAGATACGCAGTATTTT,CASSRGTSTDTQYF
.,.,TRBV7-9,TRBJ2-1,TGTGCCAGCAGCTTCTCCCAGGGAAACAATGAGCAGTTCTTC,CASSFSQGNNEQFF